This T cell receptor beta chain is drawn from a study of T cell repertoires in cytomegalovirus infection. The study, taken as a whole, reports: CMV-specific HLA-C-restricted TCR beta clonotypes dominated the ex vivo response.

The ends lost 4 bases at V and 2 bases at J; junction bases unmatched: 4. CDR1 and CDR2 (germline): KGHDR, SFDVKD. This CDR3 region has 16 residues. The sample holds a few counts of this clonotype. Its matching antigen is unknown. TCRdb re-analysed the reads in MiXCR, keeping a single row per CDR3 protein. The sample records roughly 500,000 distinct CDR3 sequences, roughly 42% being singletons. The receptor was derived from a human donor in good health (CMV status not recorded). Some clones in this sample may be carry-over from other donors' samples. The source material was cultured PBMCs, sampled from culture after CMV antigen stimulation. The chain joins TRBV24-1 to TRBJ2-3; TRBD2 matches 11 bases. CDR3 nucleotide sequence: TGTGCCACCAGTGACAGACTAGCGGGGACCACAGATACGCAGTATTTT. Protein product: CATSDRLAGTTDTQYF.